This T cell receptor beta chain emerged from a study of post-analysis software for immune sequencing data. Study information: Relapsing-remitting, secondary progressive and progressive-relapsing multiple sclerosis courses were included. Study-level points and caveats: Patients used several TRBV segments, including TRBV5-6, TRBV5-1 and TRBV20-1, more often than controls. Multiple sclerosis patients had significantly lower normalized Chao1 diversity than controls.

Researchers reported that TCR beta cDNA libraries carried unique molecular identifiers. cDNA molecules numbering roughly 0.5 million came from roughly 1.1 to 9.2 million T cells. TCRdb used MiXCR to reprocess the PCR reads, holding one entry per CDR3 protein. The sample has 600,000 to 750,000 distinct CDR3 sequences; approximately 59% are singletons. In regard to this clonotype: Its antigen is currently unknown.

The CDR3 extends over 15 amino acids. V trimming: 6 bases; J trimming: 12 bases; junction bases outside the gene matches: 23. Germline V CDR1 and CDR2: DFQATT, SNEGSKA (reference sequence). The V gene is TRBV20-1, the J gene TRBJ2-7, with 7 nucleotides matching TRBD2. This receptor was identified in a girl aged 2 to 9 with multiple sclerosis. Sequencing was done on a sample of blood. CDR3: CSARNPSGDQETLYF. CDR3 coding DNA: TGCAGTGCCAGAAATCCGAGCGGGGATCAAGAGACCCTGTACTTC.